This note documents a single T cell receptor beta chain sequence. The antigen this receptor binds is unknown. Base qualities are not recorded, but no much larger clone differs from it by a single base. Counted from cysteine to phenylalanine, this CDR3 has 14 amino acids. Left in the record is the CDR3 DNA by itself, 42 bases read in frame from the first base. The germline V gene sets CDR1 to MNHEY and CDR2 to SVGAGI. The trim is 2 bases for V and 7 bases for J, with a gap of 14 bases between the germline ends. The collaborating institutions used their own protocols to collect whole blood in K2EDTA tubes. For TCRbeta analysis, collaborators shipped samples in one of three forms: frozen whole blood, isolated PBMCs, or DNA extracted from either of those sample types. The data originate from a study of blood T cell repertoires in COVID-19 (dated by TCRdb to the early 2020s). For the wider study: Samples from collaborators originated in the United States, Italy and Spain and spanned both the acute and convalescent phases of COVID-19. Deeply sampled blood TCRbeta repertoires from subjects exposed to, actively infected with, or recovered from COVID-19 were included in the dataset. Samples came from the ongoing ImmuneRACE study (first 160 participants) plus 1,254 subjects from 6 global collaborators. Where HLA class I and class II types were available, the types were taken from metadata supplied by the sample provider, not from assay-based typing. The repertoires were released in a freely available public database meant as a resource for research on the immune response to SARS-CoV-2. The sample metadata nearly always contained a de-identified subject ID, COVID-19 status, age in years and sex. The material from the prospective study consisted of cDNA or gDNA derived from T cells, B-cell-depleted T cells, or PBMCs.

TCRbeta CDR3 regions were amplified from genomic DNA by means of the immunoSEQ Assay, a bias-controlled multiplex PCR. The source study handled its data this way. The number of nucleated cells in each sample was estimated by amplification of reference gene primers within the assay. To quantify the absolute abundance of each unique TCRbeta CDR3 rearrangement, sequence reads were collapsed and filtered. For each sample, productive Simpson clonality was calculated by taking the square root of Simpson's diversity index across productive rearrangements. The immuneACCESS repertoire file appears here via TCRdb, limited to in-frame rearrangements. These files lack a portion of the clones; in checked studies, under half of the deficit traces to unresolved V genes, and the cause of the others is not known. The V and J calls and clone size were taken over from that table, and D and trimming were inferred from the DNA. Here the sample has approximately 130,000 clones; 85% to 90% occur a single time. 4.3% of the sample belongs to the ten largest clones.

The full study reports these points: How much clinical and demographic metadata was included differed by source and by participant, and the metadata was provided uncurated.

What was sequenced was peripheral blood. This receptor was identified in a human donor in a cohort sampled during active COVID-19. The rearranged chain carries TRBV6-5 and TRBJ1-2; the D gene is possibly TRBD1, with 5 bases matching. The bases are TGTGCCAGCAGTTACCTGGGAGGGGTAGTTGGCTACACCTTC. Its protein reads: CASSYLGGVVGYTF.